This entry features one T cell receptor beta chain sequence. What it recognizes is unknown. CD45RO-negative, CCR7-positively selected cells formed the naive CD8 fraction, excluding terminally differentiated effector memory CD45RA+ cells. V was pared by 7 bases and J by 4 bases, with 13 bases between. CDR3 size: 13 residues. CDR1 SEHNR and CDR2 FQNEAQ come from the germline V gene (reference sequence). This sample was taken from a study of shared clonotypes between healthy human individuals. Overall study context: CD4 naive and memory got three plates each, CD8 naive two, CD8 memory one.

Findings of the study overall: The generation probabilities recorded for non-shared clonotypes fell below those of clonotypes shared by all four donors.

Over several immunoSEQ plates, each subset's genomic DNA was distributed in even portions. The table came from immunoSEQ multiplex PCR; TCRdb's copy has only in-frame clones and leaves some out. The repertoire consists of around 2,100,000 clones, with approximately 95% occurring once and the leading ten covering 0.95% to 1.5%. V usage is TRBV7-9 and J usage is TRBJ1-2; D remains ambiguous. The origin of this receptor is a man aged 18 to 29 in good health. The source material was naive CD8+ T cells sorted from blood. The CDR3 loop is CASTPPRFYGYTF. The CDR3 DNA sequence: TGTGCCAGCACCCCCCCCAGATTCTATGGCTACACCTTC.